This entry lists 2 T cell receptor beta chains sequenced from one sample in a study of T cells in Graves' hyperthyroidism and ophthalmopathy. Researchers took RNA transcripts and amplified the TCR beta CDR3 regions from them. With the HTBI primer set, the TCR CDR3 went through a first round of RT-PCR. TCRdb re-analysed the multiplex PCR reads in MiXCR, keeping a single row per CDR3 protein. The sample consists of around 210,000 distinct CDR3 sequences, around a sixth of them appearing once. The sequencing input was blood. These receptors were obtained from a woman in her 50s with Graves' hyperthyroidism.

This clonotype was observed a handful of times. The CDR3 sequence is CASSFPGAGANVLTF. The CDR3 nucleotides are TGTGCCAGCAGCTTCCCAGGGGCTGGGGCCAACGTCCTGACTTTC. The chain has TRBV7-3 and TRBJ2-6; D perhaps matches TRBD1 (6 bases). Germline-derived CDR1 and CDR2 are SGHTA and FQGTGA. The CDR3 covers 15 residues. Trimming pared 3 bases from V and 2 bases from J, leaving 8 bases between.

This chain links TRBV11-2 with TRBJ2-5; 7 positions agree with TRBD1. J was trimmed by 5 bases and V by 0 bases; bases with no gene match: 6. CDR1 SGHAT and CDR2 FQNNGV come from the germline V gene. The CDR3 loop spans 15 amino acids. The chain's CDR3 is CASSLDGTAKETQYF. The DNA of the CDR3 is TGTGCCAGCAGCTTAGACGGGACAGCGAAGGAGACCCAGTACTTC.